This T cell receptor (beta chain) emerged from a study of cytomegalovirus exposure and HLA in healthy donors (dated by TCRdb to about 2017). For the study in its entirety: According to a later analysis, one platform produced both the roughly 130 validation repertoires and the 670 or so repertoires of the first cohort. In addition to the first cohort of around 670 subjects, a separate validation cohort of 130 or so different subjects was used. The study combined high-throughput TCR immunosequencing, statistical association of individual TCRs with disease status, and machine learning to predict cytomegalovirus infection status. The aim of the study was to test whether cataloging public T cell receptors could identify signatures of past pathogen exposure.

Concerning this clone: This receptor's antigen is unknown. No base quality values were provided; no much bigger clone lies one nucleotide off.

Findings and caveats that apply to the study as a whole: In vitro tests confirmed that a few of the cytomegalovirus-associated TCR beta chains recognize cytomegalovirus antigens. A later analysis lacked HLA typing for the validation cohort, so it scored co-occurrence in that cohort across all 130 or so repertoires. Of the cluster scores, roughly 93% were above 0 in a later analysis, which found that TCRs clustered in the first cohort also tended to co-occur in the roughly 130 validation repertoires. The classifier was reported to diagnose cytomegalovirus status with high specificity and sensitivity in both the original and validation cohorts. Most TCR sequences were observed very rarely across donors, whereas some public TCRs were present in many individuals. The study gave a list of about 150 TCR beta chains associated with cytomegalovirus. According to the authors, the approach could potentially be generalized to other disease states and immunological phenotypes.

The library was made by the immunoSEQ multiplex PCR assay. The paper's data handling went like this. A statistical classification framework was built to diagnose cytomegalovirus status from the catalog of TCR beta chain sequences. TCRdb retrieved this table from immuneACCESS and kept in-frame rearrangements only. Not all clones are present; in checked studies, unresolved V genes account for under half, and no reason is known for the remainder. V, J and clone size derive from that table, while D and trimming were established from the DNA sequence. The sample has 140,000 or so clones on record, 80% to 90% of them singletons. The ten largest account for 3.5% to 5.5% of the sample. The donors were included in the validation cohort of some 120 subjects, a group kept apart from the approximately 690-subject first cohort. The receptor comes from a man aged 18 to 35 in good health and CMV-seropositive. Sequencing used PBMCs.

The DNA is as follows: TGTGCTAGTGCCTCCGGGAGTGTGAGGACCGAGCAGTACTTC. This gives the protein CASASGSVRTEQYF. The chain is encoded by TRBV12-5 joined to TRBJ2-7; possibly the D gene is TRBD2, per 6 matching bases. Via the germline V gene, CDR1 is LGHNT and CDR2 FRNRAP. Spanning cysteine to phenylalanine, the CDR3 consists of 14 amino acids. The CDR3 DNA has 42 bases and is translated from base 1. Relative to germline, V is 7 bases shorter and J is 6 bases shorter, with 19 bases between their ends.